Below, 26 T cell receptor beta chains from the same sample are listed, as sequenced in a study of cytomegalovirus exposure and HLA in healthy donors. The PCR contained 60 Vbeta and 13 Jbeta primers. Clones were sequenced by immunoSEQ multiplex PCR, and TCRdb holds only the in-frame ones, with some missing. The data hold approximately 130,000 clones, with roughly four fifths observed a single time. The sequencing input was PBMCs. These receptors were taken from a woman between 50 and 59 years old in good health and CMV-seronegative.

This clone occurred a few times. Relative to the germline gene, one junction end is altered; a read error may explain this. V gene TRBV7-9 combines with J gene TRBJ1-1, with a weak D call TRBD1 (5 bases). Germline V gives CDR1 SEHNR, CDR2 FQNEAQ (reference sequence). The CDR3 runs 15 residues. In nucleotides, the CDR3 is TGTGCCAGCGCCCTGGAGGGGCCTCTAGACACTGAAGCTCTCTTT. Amino acid sequence: CASALEGPLDTEALF. Looking up the rest from reference TRBV7-9 and TRBJ1-1 gives the full variable domain: DTGVSQNPRHKITKRGQNVTFRCDPISEHNRLYWYRQTLGQGPEFLTYFQNEAQLEKSRLLSDRFSAERPKGSFSTLEIQRTEQGDSAMYLCASALEGPLDTEALFGQGTRLTVV.

The gene calls are TRBV7-8 and TRBJ2-1, with D uncertain. Trimming removed 3 bases from V and 5 bases from J, with 17 bases in between. Germline loops: CDR1 SGHVS, CDR2 FQNEAQ. This CDR3 contains 16 residues. The CDR3 region has the DNA TGTGCCAGCAGCTTTCGGGTGGCTAGTCCAAACAATGAGCAGTTCTTC. Residues: CASSFRVASPNNEQFF.

The chain links TRBV7-2 to TRBJ2-5; TRBD2 aligns across 11 bases. The germline V gene has CDR1 SGHTA and CDR2 FQGNSA. Trimming cost V 5 bases and J 1 base; bases outside gene matches: 12. CDR3 size: 18 residues. The CDR3 sequence is CASSPRGLAEISQETQYF. For the CDR3, the DNA is TGTGCCAGCAGCCCTAGGGGACTAGCGGAGATCTCCCAAGAGACCCAGTACTTC.

The genes are TRBV28 and TRBJ2-4; D might be TRBD1 (5 bases). The CDR3 length is 17 residues. The germline gives CDR1 MDHEN, CDR2 SYDVKM. Deletions cut 3 bases from V and 0 bases from J, with 15 bases between. CDR3 amino acids: CASSFTPGMGAKNIQYF. DNA of the CDR3: TGTGCCAGCAGTTTTACCCCAGGGATGGGAGCCAAAAACATTCAGTACTTC.

Turning to this clone: Compared with germline, one end of the junction differs, possibly owing to a read error. The chain has TRBV5-6 and TRBJ1-5, with D possibly TRBD1 on 5 matching bases. The CDR3 spans 14 residues. CDR1 SGHDT and CDR2 YYEEEE come from the germline V gene. As DNA, the CDR3 is TGTGCCAGCGGACGGCAGGGAGGCAATCAGCCCCAGAATTTT. Translation gives CASGRQGGNQPQNF. The whole variable domain, filled in from reference TRBV5-6 and TRBJ1-5, reads DAGVTQSPTHLIKTRGQQVTLRCSPKSGHDTVSWYQQALGQGPQFIFQYYEEEERQRGNFPDRFSGHQFPNYSSELNVNALLLGDSALYLCASGRQGGNQPQNFGDGTRLSIL.

The chain joins TRBV6-5 to TRBJ2-5, with D possibly being TRBD2 (7 bases). The CDR3 consists of 16 residues. The V and J ends lost 2 bases and 4 bases respectively, with 17 bases between them. In germline, CDR1 is MNHEY, CDR2 SVGAGI. CDR3 DNA sequence: TGTGCCAGCAGTTACGTTCACAGGGAGGGGCCAGAGACCCAGTACTTC. Translation: CASSYVHREGPETQYF.

This sequence joins TRBV7-2 and TRBJ2-3; D call uncertain. The CDR3 consists of 14 residues. Germline CDR1 reads SGHTA; CDR2 reads FQGNSA. The V end lost 2 bases, the J end lost 3 bases, and 9 bases lay between the germline ends. CDR3 region: CASSLSSRTDTQYF. As DNA, the CDR3 is TGTGCCAGCAGCTTATCGTCTAGAACAGATACGCAGTATTTT.

The gene calls are TRBV5-4 and TRBJ1-5; 8 nucleotides line up with TRBD1. This CDR3 is 14 amino acids long. Germline CDR1 SGHNT, CDR2 YYREEE (reference sequence). The J segment lost 4 bases and the V segment lost 5 bases, leaving 5 bases of the junction unmatched. The CDR3 spells CASSYGQGNQPQHF. For the CDR3, the DNA is TGTGCCAGCAGTTATGGACAGGGAAATCAGCCCCAGCATTTT. The full variable domain, in which reference TRBV5-4 and TRBJ1-5 provide the parts outside the CDR3, is ETGVTQSPTHLIKTRGQQVTLRCSSQSGHNTVSWYQQALGQGPQFIFQYYREEENGRGNFPPRFSGLQFPNYSSELNVNALELDDSALYLCASSYGQGNQPQHFGDGTRLSIL.

The chain recombines TRBV6-5 with TRBJ1-1; maybe TRBD1 (6 bases). Germline V gene data show CDR1 as MNHEY and CDR2 as SVGAGI. V was shortened by 2 bases and J by 4 bases, with 11 bases between the two germline ends. The CDR3 has 14 residues. The CDR3 here is CASSYDRWFTEAFF. DNA for the CDR3: TGTGCCAGCAGTTACGACAGGTGGTTCACTGAAGCTTTCTTT.

This chain uses TRBV5-1 with TRBJ2-1; a weak D match, TRBD2 (5 bases). The CDR3 loop spans 16 amino acids. Deletions cut 0 bases from V and 2 bases from J, with 12 bases between. Germline-derived CDR1 and CDR2 are SGHRS and YFSETQ. Here the CDR3 DNA reads TGCGCCAGCAGCTTGGCAGTTAGCGCAACCTACAATGAGCAGTTCTTC. It is translated as CASSLAVSATYNEQFF.

With regard to this clone: Germline is not matched at one junction end, which may reflect a read error. The chain has TRBV6-1 and TRBJ1-5; possible D gene TRBD1, 5 bases. This CDR3 has 17 residues. Germline CDR1 reads MNHNS; CDR2 reads SASEGT. CDR3 DNA: TGTGTCAGCAGTGAAGCGCCTGCGACAGCGAGCAATCAGCCCCAGCATTTT. Encoded protein: CVSSEAPATASNQPQHF.

This clone has just a few counts. The rearrangement uses TRBV5-1 and TRBJ2-1; D might be TRBD1 (6 bases). This CDR3 has 15 residues. CDR1 is SGHRS, CDR2 YFSETQ, per germline. V was shortened by 5 bases and J by 8 bases, with 20 bases between the two germline ends. CDR3: CASSAPGTSGDEQFF. The CDR3 DNA follows: TGCGCCAGCAGTGCCCCCGGGACATCCGGGGATGAGCAGTTCTTC.

V usage is TRBV2 and J usage is TRBJ2-1; 11 bases line up with TRBD1. This CDR3 has 17 residues. The junction had 14 bases not matched to a gene; V was cut back by 8 bases and J by 5 bases. Germline lookup yields CDR1 SNHLY and CDR2 FYNNEI. As DNA, the CDR3 is TGTGCCAGCCTAAACCTACGGACAGGGGGCTTCGACAATGAGCAGTTCTTC. Amino acid sequence: CASLNLRTGGFDNEQFF.

This clone was seen a single time. The rearrangement links TRBV19 to TRBJ2-3; perhaps TRBD1 as D (6 bases). Germline V gene lookup returns CDR1 LNHDA and CDR2 SQIVND (reference sequence). V was trimmed by 3 bases and J by 4 bases, leaving 14 bases between them. The CDR3 is 15 amino acids. Here the CDR3 reads CASSIAGAWADTQYF. Written as DNA, the CDR3 is TGTGCCAGTAGTATTGCAGGGGCTTGGGCAGATACGCAGTATTTT.

V and J are TRBV7-9 and TRBJ1-2, with D perhaps matching TRBD1 (5 bases). The CDR3 is made up of 14 amino acids. With 1 base removed from V and 3 bases from J, the gap between germline ends came to 9 bases. Germline V gene sequence: CDR1 SEHNR, CDR2 FQNEAQ (reference sequence). The CDR3, as DNA: TGTGCCAGCAGCTTAGGCGACAGACACTATGGCTACACCTTC. Its protein product is CASSLGDRHYGYTF.

The count of this clone is one. J is TRBJ2-3 and V is TRBV6-5; TRBD1 aligns across 8 bases. Unmatched junction bases numbered 3, after V lost 6 bases and J lost 4 bases. Germline values: CDR1 MNHEY, CDR2 SVGAGI. The CDR3 consists of 13 residues. CDR3: CASRRTGSDTQYF. For the CDR3, the DNA is TGTGCCAGCAGGAGGACAGGGTCAGATACGCAGTATTTT.

V usage is TRBV11-3 and J usage is TRBJ2-1, with D perhaps TRBD1 (5 bases). The CDR3 is 16 amino acids. With 0 bases removed from V and 8 bases from J, the gap between germline ends came to 17 bases. Per the germline V gene, CDR1 is SGHNT and CDR2 is YENEEA. Here the CDR3 DNA reads TGTGCCAGCAGCTTAGATCTGACCGGCAGGGTAGATGAGCAGTTCTTC. This codes for CASSLDLTGRVDEQFF.

V is TRBV28 and J is TRBJ1-2; the match to TRBD1 covers 11 bases. The CDR3 spans 14 residues. Germline V gene sequence: CDR1 MDHEN, CDR2 SYDVKM. V was pared by 3 bases and J by 8 bases, with 5 bases of the junction left unmatched. This CDR3 is CASSFGQGALGYTF. The CDR3 DNA follows: TGTGCCAGCAGTTTCGGACAGGGGGCCTTGGGCTACACCTTC.

The genes are TRBV4-2 and TRBJ2-7, with D perhaps TRBD2 (6 bases). Trimming stripped 2 bases from V and 6 bases from J, with 14 bases between. The CDR3 is made up of 14 amino acids. Germline assignment: CDR1 LGHNA and CDR2 YNFKEQ. The CDR3 sequence is CASSQSSPGGEQYF. The CDR3 bases are TGTGCCAGCAGCCAATCCTCCCCCGGGGGCGAGCAGTACTTC.

In this sample, this clone turned up a few times. The rearrangement joins TRBV18 to TRBJ2-1; 10 bases are shared with TRBD2. Germline V gene data show CDR1 as KGHSH and CDR2 as LQKENI. This CDR3 contains 15 residues. V was clipped by 6 bases and J by 8 bases; unmatched bases: 10. For the CDR3, the DNA is TGTGCCAGCTCCACCGGCCCTAGCGGGAGCTATGAGCAGTTCTTC. Amino acid sequence: CASSTGPSGSYEQFF.

This chain connects TRBV2 to TRBJ2-2, with a possible D match to TRBD1 (5 bases). Trimming removed 5 bases at V and 1 base at J, with 8 bases between. The CDR3 runs 14 residues. The germline gives CDR1 SNHLY, CDR2 FYNNEI. The chain's CDR3 is CASSFDRNTGELFF. DNA for the CDR3: TGTGCCAGCAGTTTTGACAGGAACACCGGGGAGCTGTTTTTT.

The chain employs TRBV27 and TRBJ2-1, with 9 bases that match TRBD2. The CDR3 length is 15 residues. J lost 3 bases, V lost 6 bases, and 6 bases had no gene match. Looked up from germline, CDR1 is MNHEY and CDR2 is SMNVEV (reference sequence). The CDR3 nucleotides are TGTGCCAGCAGCCAAGTAGCGGGAGACTACAATGAGCAGTTCTTC. It specifies CASSQVAGDYNEQFF.

The V gene is TRBV25-1, the J gene TRBJ2-3; the D gene is possibly TRBD2 (7 bases). The length of the CDR3 is 15 residues. Trimming removed 8 bases from V and 3 bases from J, with 18 bases in between. Germline-derived CDR1 and CDR2 are MGHDK and SYGVNS. In nucleotides, the CDR3 is TGTGCCAGCTTGGAGGGGGGGATGTGGACAGATACGCAGTATTTT. It yields the protein CASLEGGMWTDTQYF.

This chain links TRBV11-1 with TRBJ2-7; D ambiguous. In germline, CDR1 is SGHAT, CDR2 FQDESV (reference sequence). The CDR3 totals 12 residues. Trimming cost V 6 bases and J 1 base, with 7 bases left between them. The chain's CDR3 is CASSPTSYEQYF. The CDR3 DNA follows: TGTGCCAGCAGTCCGACATCCTACGAGCAGTACTTC.

J is TRBJ1-2 and V is TRBV27; 7 bases map to TRBD1. CDR1 and CDR2 from the germline V gene are MNHEY and SMNVEV (reference sequence). V gave up 5 bases and J gave up 2 bases; unmatched junction bases: 5. CDR3 length: 14 amino acids. The CDR3 spells CASSPGQQNYGYTF. The CDR3 coding sequence is TGTGCCAGCAGTCCGGGACAGCAGAACTATGGCTACACCTTC.

This clone has just a few counts. The junction does not match germline at one end; this may be a read error. The V gene is TRBV7-9, the J gene TRBJ1-2; D gene uncertain. The CDR3 is made up of 12 amino acids. Germline assignment: CDR1 SEHNR and CDR2 FQNEAQ (reference sequence). The CDR3 is CSSSLNGGGYTF. In DNA, the CDR3 is TGTTCCAGCAGCCTAAACGGAGGAGGCTACACCTTC.